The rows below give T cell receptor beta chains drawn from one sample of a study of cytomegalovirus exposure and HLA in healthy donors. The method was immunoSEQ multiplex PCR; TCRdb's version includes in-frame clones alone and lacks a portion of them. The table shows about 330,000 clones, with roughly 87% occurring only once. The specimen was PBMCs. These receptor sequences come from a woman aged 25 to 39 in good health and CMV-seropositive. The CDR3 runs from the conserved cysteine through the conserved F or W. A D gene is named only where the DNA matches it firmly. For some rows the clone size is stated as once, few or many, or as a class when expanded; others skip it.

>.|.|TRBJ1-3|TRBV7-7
TGTGCCAGCAGCCAACAGGGTGGAAACACCATATATTTT
CASSQQGGNTIYF
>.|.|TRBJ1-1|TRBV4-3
TGCGCCAGCAGCCAAGAACAGGACATGAACACTGAAGCTTTCTTT
CASSQEQDMNTEAFF
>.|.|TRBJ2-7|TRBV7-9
TGTGCCAGCAGCTTTGGTGTACCCGACCCAACAGGGACCTACGAGCAGTACTTC
CASSFGVPDPTGTYEQYF
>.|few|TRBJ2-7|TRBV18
TGTGCCAGCTCACCACTAGCGGATTACGGCGAGCAGTACTTC
CASSPLADYGEQYF
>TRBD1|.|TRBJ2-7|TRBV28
TGTGCCAGCAGTTTACGGGACAGGTGGTACTACGAGCAGTACTTC
CASSLRDRWYYEQYF
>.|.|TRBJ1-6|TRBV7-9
TGTGCCAGCAGCCAAGGGTCGGGGGGCGCGGAGTCACCCCTCCACTTT
CASSQGSGGAESPLHF
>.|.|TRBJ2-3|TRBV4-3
TGCGCCAGCAGCCAAGATTTATGGGGGGCAGATACGCAGTATTTT
CASSQDLWGADTQYF
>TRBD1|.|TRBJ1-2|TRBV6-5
TGTGCCAGCAGTTACCAGGACAGGAATAACTATGGCTACACCTTC
CASSYQDRNNYGYTF
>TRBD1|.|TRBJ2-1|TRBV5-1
TGCGCCAGCAGCGGGGACAGCCCGGGCTCCTACAATGAGCAGTTCTTC
CASSGDSPGSYNEQFF
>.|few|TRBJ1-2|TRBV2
TGTGCCAGCATCGGGAGGGTAAACTATGGCTACACCTTC
CASIGRVNYGYTF
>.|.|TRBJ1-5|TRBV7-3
TGTGCCAGCAGCCAATCCGCGGGTCAGCCCCAGCATTTT
CASSQSAGQPQHF
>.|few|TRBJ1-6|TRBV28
TGTGCCAGCACCGGACACCATTCACCCCTCCACTTT
CASTGHHSPLHF
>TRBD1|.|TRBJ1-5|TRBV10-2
TGCGCCAGCAGTGACGGACAGGGGGCCTACAATCAGCCCCAGCATTTT
CASSDGQGAYNQPQHF
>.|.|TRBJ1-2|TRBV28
TGTGCCAGCAGTTTATCGGGCAGGCTCTATGGCTACACCTTC
CASSLSGRLYGYTF
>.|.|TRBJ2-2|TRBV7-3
TGTGCCAGCAGGGCTCTCAGGGGAAACACCGGGGAGCTGTTTTTT
CASRALRGNTGELFF
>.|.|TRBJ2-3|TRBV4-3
TGCGCCAGCAGCCAAGAGCCCAAAGGGCCGCGCACAGATACGCAGTATTTT
CASSQEPKGPRTDTQYF
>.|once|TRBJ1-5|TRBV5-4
TGTGCCAGCAGCTTTGGAACAGGGACGGGCAATCAGCCCCAGCATTTT
CASSFGTGTGNQPQHF
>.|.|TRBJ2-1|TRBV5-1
TGCGCCAGCAGCATACAGTCGAATGAGCAGTTCTTC
CASSIQSNEQFF
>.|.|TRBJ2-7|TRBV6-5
TGTGCCAGCAGTTACTCGGGAGGCCCCTACGAGCAGTACTTC
CASSYSGGPYEQYF
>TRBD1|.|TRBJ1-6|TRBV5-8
TGTGCCAGCAGCGTGGGACAGGCAAGACCCCTCCACTTT
CASSVGQARPLHF
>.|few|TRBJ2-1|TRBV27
TGTGCCAGCAGTTTGTCTGGGGTTAATGAGCAGTTCTTC
CASSLSGVNEQFF
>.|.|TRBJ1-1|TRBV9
TGTGCCAGCAGCGTAGGCGGGTGGGCAGCCGAAACTGAAGCTTTCTTT
CASSVGGWAAETEAFF
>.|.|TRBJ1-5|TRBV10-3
TGTGCCATCGGGTGGGGCCAGGACAATCAGCCCCAGCATTTT
CAIGWGQDNQPQHF
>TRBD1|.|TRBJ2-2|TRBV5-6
TGTGCCAGCAGCCCTGTGACAGGGCCCACCGGGGAGCTGTTTTTT
CASSPVTGPTGELFF
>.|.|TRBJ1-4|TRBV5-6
TGTGCCAGCAGCCGGTTGACCCCTAATGAAAAACTGTTTTTT
CASSRLTPNEKLFF
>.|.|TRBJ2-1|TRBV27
TGTGCCAGCAGTTTCAGCCTAACTGGCAGGCCCTACAATGAGCAGTTCTTC
CASSFSLTGRPYNEQFF
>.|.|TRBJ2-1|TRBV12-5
TGTGCTAGTGGTTTGGGGCGTTCGCGGTACAATGAGCAGTTCTTC
CASGLGRSRYNEQFF
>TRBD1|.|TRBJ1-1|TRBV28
TGTGCCAGCAGTCCGACAGGGAACATGAACACTGAAGCTTTCTTT
CASSPTGNMNTEAFF
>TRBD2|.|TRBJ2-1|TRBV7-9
TGTGCCAGCAGAGTAGCGGGAGTGAACCCTTACAATGAGCAGTTCTTC
CASRVAGVNPYNEQFF
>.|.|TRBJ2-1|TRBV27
TGTGCCAGCAGTTTCCAGGGCTCCTACAATGAGCAGTTCTTC
CASSFQGSYNEQFF
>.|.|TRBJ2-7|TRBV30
TGTGCCTGGAGTCAACCCCGGACTATCTCCTACGAGCAGTACTTC
CAWSQPRTISYEQYF
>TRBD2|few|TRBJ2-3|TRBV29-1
TGCAGCGTTTGCCCGGGACTAGCGGGTGATACGCAGTATTTT
CSVCPGLAGDTQYF
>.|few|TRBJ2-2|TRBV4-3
TGCGCCAGCAGCCAAGAAGTGGCTAATTCACCCGGGGAGCTGTTTTTT
CASSQEVANSPGELFF
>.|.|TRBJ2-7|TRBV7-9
TGTGCCAGCAGCTTAGGGGTGGGCGAGCAGTACTTC
CASSLGVGEQYF
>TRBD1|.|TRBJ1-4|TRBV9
TGTGCCAGCAGCGTACAGGGGGCTAATGAAAAACTGTTTTTT
CASSVQGANEKLFF
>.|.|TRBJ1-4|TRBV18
TGTGCCAGCTCACCACCCAGCGGGGGGGATGAAAAACTGTTTTTT
CASSPPSGGDEKLFF
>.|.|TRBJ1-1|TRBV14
TGTGCCAGCAGCCAAGATCAGGGAAGGGGAGGGAACACTGAAGCTTTCTTT
CASSQDQGRGGNTEAFF
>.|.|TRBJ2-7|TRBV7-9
TGTGCCAGCAGCTTAGTCCTCGAGCAGTACTTC
CASSLVLEQYF
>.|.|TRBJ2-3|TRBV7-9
TGTGCCAGCAGCAATCCAGGGTTAAGGTCAGATACGCAGTATTTT
CASSNPGLRSDTQYF
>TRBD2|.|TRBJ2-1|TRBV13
TGTGCCAGCAGCCCGACCGGGACTAGCGGCAATGAGCAGTTCTTC
CASSPTGTSGNEQFF
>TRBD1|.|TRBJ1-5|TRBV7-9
TGTGCCAGCAGCCTCGGACAGGGAGTGCAGCCCCAGCATTTT
CASSLGQGVQPQHF
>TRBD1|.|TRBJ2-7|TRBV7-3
TGTGCCAGCAGCTTATCAGGGGGCGAGCAGTACTTC
CASSLSGGEQYF
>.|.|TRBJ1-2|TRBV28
TGTGCCGCCGTTGGAGGGTATGGCTACACCTTC
CAAVGGYGYTF
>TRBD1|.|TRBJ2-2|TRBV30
TGTGCCTGGGACCCGACAGGGTTCAACACCGGGGAGCTGTTTTTT
CAWDPTGFNTGELFF
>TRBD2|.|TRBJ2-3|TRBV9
TGTGCCAGCAGCGCGCCGGGACTAGGCACAGATACGCAGTATTTT
CASSAPGLGTDTQYF
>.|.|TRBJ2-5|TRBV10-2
TGCGCCAGCGGGGTGGGCAGGGGAGAGACCCAGTACTTC
CASGVGRGETQYF
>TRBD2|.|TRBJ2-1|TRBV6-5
TGTGCCAGCAGTTACTCACGGGAGGGCGTCTATGAGCAGTTCTTC
CASSYSREGVYEQFF
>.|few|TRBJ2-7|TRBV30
TGTGCCTGGAGTGTCACGGCAGGAGGCTACGAGCAGTACTTC
CAWSVTAGGYEQYF
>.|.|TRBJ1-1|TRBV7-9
TGTGCCAGCAGCTTATTTAGCACTGAAGCTTTCTTT
CASSLFSTEAFF
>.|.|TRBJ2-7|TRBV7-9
TGTGCCAGCAGCCCTACTAGGGACACCTACGAGCAGTACTTC
CASSPTRDTYEQYF
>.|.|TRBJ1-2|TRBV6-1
TGTGCCAGCAGTTCCCTGAAGGACTACACCTTC
CASSSLKDYTF
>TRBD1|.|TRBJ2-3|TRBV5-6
TGTGCCAGCAGCACGGTTGAGGGGGCCGGCACAGATACGCAGTATTTT
CASSTVEGAGTDTQYF
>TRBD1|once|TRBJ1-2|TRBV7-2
TGTGCCAGCAGCTCAGCCTTAGGGGGCGGCTACACCTTC
CASSSALGGGYTF
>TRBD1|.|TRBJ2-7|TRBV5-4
TGTGCCAGCAGATCTGGGACAGGGATCTACGAGCAGTACTTC
CASRSGTGIYEQYF
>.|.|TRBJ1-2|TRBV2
TGTGCCAGCAGTGAAATGGGGCCGGCCTATGGCTACACCTTC
CASSEMGPAYGYTF
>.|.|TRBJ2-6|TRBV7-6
TGTGCCAGCAGCCGGAACTCTGGGGCCAACGTCCTGACTTTC
CASSRNSGANVLTF
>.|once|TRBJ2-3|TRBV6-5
TGTGCCAGCAGGACCTCGGTAGCCCATACGCAGTATTTT
CASRTSVAHTQYF